These T cell receptor beta chains were read from a single sample in a study of T cells after yellow fever vaccination. One entry per CDR3 protein results from TCRdb running MiXCR on the 5' RACE reads. The sample lists roughly 120,000 distinct CDR3 sequences; 8% to 9.5% were seen once. The material was CD8+ T cells sorted from PBMCs, obtained 45 days after the yellow fever booster vaccination. These receptors all come from a man aged 30-40 years who received the YFV17D yellow fever vaccine. Each CDR3 is given with its conserved first and last residue. The order of the fields is D gene, clone size, V gene, J gene, CDR3 protein, CDR3 DNA. A D gene is named only where the DNA matches it firmly. Not all rows give a size; the values are once, few, many and, for expanded clones, a class.

.,.,TRBV12-3/TRBV12-4,TRBJ1-2,CASTGFSNYGYTF,TGTGCCAGCACGGGTTTCTCTAACTATGGCTACACCTTC
.,many,TRBV7-2,TRBJ2-7,CASTDTYEQYF,TGTGCCAGCACTGACACCTACGAGCAGTACTTC
.,many,TRBV4-1,TRBJ2-7,CASSQDKAGTSYEQYF,TGCGCCAGCAGCCAAGACAAGGCAGGGACCTCCTACGAGCAGTACTTC
.,.,TRBV6-6,TRBJ1-1,CASSPGPEAFF,TGTGCCAGCAGCCCAGGGCCTGAAGCTTTCTTT
.,few,TRBV3-1,TRBJ2-7,CASSQIEPQEGPRGYEQYF,TGTGCCAGCAGCCAAATAGAGCCCCAGGAGGGCCCGAGGGGCTACGAGCAGTACTTC
.,.,TRBV7-9,TRBJ2-5,CASSLFGGNQETQYF,TGTGCCAGCAGCTTATTCGGGGGTAACCAAGAGACCCAGTACTTC
TRBD2,.,TRBV7-8,TRBJ2-1,CASSQGLAAYNEQFF,TGTGCCAGCAGCCAAGGACTAGCGGCTTACAATGAGCAGTTCTTC
.,many,TRBV19,TRBJ1-1,CASSMREPEAFF,TGTGCCAGTAGTATGAGAGAGCCTGAAGCTTTCTTT
.,many,TRBV13,TRBJ2-5,CASARGYQETQYF,TGTGCCAGCGCTAGGGGGTACCAAGAGACCCAGTACTTC
TRBD1,many,TRBV12-3/TRBV12-4,TRBJ1-2,CASSLGTGNGYTF,TGTGCCAGCAGTTTAGGGACAGGGAATGGCTACACCTTC
TRBD1,few,TRBV7-8,TRBJ1-2,CASSPGQGPSNYGYTF,TGTGCCAGCAGCCCGGGACAGGGACCCTCTAACTATGGCTACACCTTC
.,many,TRBV19,TRBJ2-3,CASSRQSTDTQYF,TGTGCCAGTAGTCGACAAAGCACAGATACGCAGTATTTT
.,many,TRBV4-3,TRBJ2-1,CASSQDFGDFNEQFF,TGCGCCAGCAGCCAAGATTTCGGCGACTTCAATGAGCAGTTCTTC
.,few,TRBV4-1,TRBJ2-1,CASSQERAAGYYNEQFF,TGCGCCAGCAGCCAAGAACGGGCAGCGGGTTACTACAATGAGCAGTTCTTC
.,many,TRBV20-1,TRBJ2-1,CSARRNNEQFF,TGCAGTGCCCGGCGCAACAATGAGCAGTTCTTC
.,many,TRBV6-2/TRBV6-3,TRBJ2-1,CASSFGGEGYNEQFF,TGTGCCAGCAGTTTCGGGGGAGAGGGCTACAATGAGCAGTTCTTC
.,.,TRBV30,TRBJ2-5,CAWSVPGVETQYF,TGTGCCTGGAGTGTACCCGGGGTAGAGACCCAGTACTTC
TRBD1,many,TRBV28,TRBJ2-2,CASRKTGSGLGELFF,TGTGCCAGCAGAAAGACAGGGTCGGGGCTAGGGGAGCTGTTTTTT
.,many,TRBV12-3/TRBV12-4,TRBJ2-7,CASSLSGGPLEQYF,TGTGCCAGCAGTTTAAGCGGAGGACCACTCGAGCAGTACTTC
TRBD1,many,TRBV5-6,TRBJ2-3,CASSPVWDRGPDTQYF,TGTGCCAGCAGCCCTGTCTGGGACAGGGGGCCCGATACGCAGTATTTT
.,few,TRBV13,TRBJ2-1,CASSSLPEYNEQFF,TGTGCCAGCAGCTCTCTCCCCGAGTACAATGAGCAGTTCTTC
TRBD2,few,TRBV15,TRBJ2-1,CATSTGPSGNPYNEQFF,TGTGCCACCAGCACCGGCCCTAGCGGGAACCCCTACAATGAGCAGTTCTTC
TRBD2,many,TRBV10-3,TRBJ2-1,CAISESGGMGLAAHSSYNEQFF,TGTGCCATCAGTGAGTCAGGGGGGATGGGACTAGCGGCTCATAGCTCCTACAATGAGCAGTTCTTC
TRBD1,many,TRBV7-9,TRBJ2-4,CASSLPGQLPKNIQYF,TGTGCCAGCAGCCTCCCGGGACAGCTGCCCAAAAACATTCAGTACTTC
TRBD1,few,TRBV2,TRBJ2-7,CASSVGQGWEQYF,TGTGCCAGCAGTGTGGGACAGGGGTGGGAGCAGTACTTC
TRBD2,few,TRBV12-5,TRBJ2-7,CASGFYGRAYEQYF,TGTGCTAGTGGTTTTTACGGGAGGGCCTACGAGCAGTACTTC
.,many,TRBV27,TRBJ2-1,CASSFRFGPNEQFF,TGTGCCAGCAGTTTCAGATTTGGCCCCAATGAGCAGTTCTTC
.,many,TRBV9,TRBJ2-1,CASSVGGAYNEQFF,TGTGCCAGCAGCGTAGGCGGAGCTTACAATGAGCAGTTCTTC